This T cell receptor (beta chain) was documented in a study of regulatory T cells in long-lasting Graves disease. This clonotype was seen ten or more times. Its target is not known. Libraries of TCR beta came from iRepertoire HTBI primers plus Arm-PCR of CDR3 regions. TCRdb re-called the multiplex PCR reads with MiXCR, one entry per CDR3 protein. The sample includes more than 300,000 distinct CDR3 sequences, 12% seen only once; the top ten take about 19%. Time point noted: newly diagnosed GD, antithyroid drugs for less than 3 months. RNA extracted from PBMCs served as the sequencing template. Study findings and constraints: Segments TRBV28, TRBJ1-2 and TRBJ2-5 showed preferential usage in persistent disease.

CDR1 is SEHNR, CDR2 FQNEAQ, per germline (reference sequence). The CDR3 contains 17 residues. Trimming took off 5 bases at V and 1 base at J, with 20 bases between the two ends. These data were likewise used in another study, on T cells in Graves' hyperthyroidism and ophthalmopathy. This second study notes: The HTBI primer set served for first-round RT-PCR of the TCR CDR3. Blood also contained most expanded thyroid clonotypes above 0.001.

The sequenced sample was peripheral blood mononuclear cells (PBMCs), obtained at new diagnosis, from a patient treated with antithyroid drugs. The origin of this receptor is a woman aged 18-30 years with Graves disease. The J gene is TRBJ1-1, the V gene TRBV7-9; D unclear. The CDR3 nucleotides read TGTGCCAGCAGCGCCACCCCGGGTGAAGCGCCGAACACTGAAGCTTTCTTT. This gives the protein CASSATPGEAPNTEAFF.